This TCR beta chain was documented in a study of siplizumab effects on memory and regulatory T cells. The CDR3 has 15 amino acids. CDR1 is SGDLS, CDR2 YYNGEE, per germline. J was trimmed by 0 bases and V by 4 bases; bases with no gene match: 3. Notes on the study in general: Suppression by proliferating Tregs derived from siplizumab cultures was not verified. Naive T cells were seen as more diverse than memory cells and as major alloresponse contributors. Only a minor fraction of alloreactive clones mapped to unstimulated subsets.

Turning to this clone: Its specificity is unknown.

Libraries were prepared by immunoSEQ multiplex PCR; TCRdb keeps only in-frame clonotypes and omits some of them. This repertoire shows about 50,000 clones, over 90% found once; its top ten account for roughly 15%. Sequences were obtained from CD8+ T cells sorted from blood. The TCR comes from a human donor in good health. This chain uses TRBV9 with TRBJ2-7; TRBD2 matches 11 bases. CDR3 coding DNA: TGTGCCAGCAGCCTTGGACTAGCGGGCTCCTACGAGCAGTACTTC. This encodes CASSLGLAGSYEQYF. The full variable domain, rest sourced from reference TRBV9 and TRBJ2-7, is DSGVTQTPKHLITATGQRVTLRCSPRSGDLSVYWYQQSLDQGLQFLIQYYNGEERAKGNILERFSAQQFPDLHSELNLSSLELGDSALYFCASSLGLAGSYEQYFGPGTRLTVT.